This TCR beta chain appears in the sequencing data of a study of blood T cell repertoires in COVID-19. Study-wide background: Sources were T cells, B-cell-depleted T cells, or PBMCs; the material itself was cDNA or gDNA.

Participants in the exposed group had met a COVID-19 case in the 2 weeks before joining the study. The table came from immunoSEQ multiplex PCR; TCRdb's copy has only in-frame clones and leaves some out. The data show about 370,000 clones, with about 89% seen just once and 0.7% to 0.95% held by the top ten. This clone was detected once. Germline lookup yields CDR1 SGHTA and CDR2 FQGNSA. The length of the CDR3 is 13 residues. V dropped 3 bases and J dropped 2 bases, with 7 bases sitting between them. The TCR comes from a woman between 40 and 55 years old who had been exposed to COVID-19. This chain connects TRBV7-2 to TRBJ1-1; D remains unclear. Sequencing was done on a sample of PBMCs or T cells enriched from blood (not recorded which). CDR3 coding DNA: TGTGCCAGCAGCTTGTATTTTAACACTGAAGCTTTCTTT. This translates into CASSLYFNTEAFF. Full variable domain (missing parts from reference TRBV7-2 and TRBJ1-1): GAGVSQSPSNKVTEKGKDVELRCDPISGHTALYWYRQSLGQGLEFLIYFQGNSAPDKSGLPSDRFSAERTGGSVSTLTIQRTQQEDSAVYLCASSLYFNTEAFFGQGTRLTVV.